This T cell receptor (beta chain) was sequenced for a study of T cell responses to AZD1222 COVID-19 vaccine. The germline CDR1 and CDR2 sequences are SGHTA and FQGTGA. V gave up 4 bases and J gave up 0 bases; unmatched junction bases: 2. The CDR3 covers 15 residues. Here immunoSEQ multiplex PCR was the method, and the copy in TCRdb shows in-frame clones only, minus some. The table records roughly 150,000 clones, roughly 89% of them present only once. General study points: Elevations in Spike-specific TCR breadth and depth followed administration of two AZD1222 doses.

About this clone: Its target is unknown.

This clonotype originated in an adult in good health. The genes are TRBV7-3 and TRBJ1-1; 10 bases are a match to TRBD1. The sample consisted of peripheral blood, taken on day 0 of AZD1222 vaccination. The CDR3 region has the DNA TGTGCCAGCAGCTCCGGACAGGGGGTGAACACTGAAGCTTTCTTT. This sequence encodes CASSSGQGVNTEAFF.